These 26 T cell receptor beta chains came from one sample sequenced in a study of cytomegalovirus exposure and HLA in healthy donors. The PCR was carried out with 60 Vbeta primers and 13 Jbeta primers. Some clones are missing from TCRdb's copy, which holds only in-frame ones; the method was immunoSEQ multiplex PCR. The sample lists 100,000 to 150,000 clones; roughly three quarters were seen once. Sequencing was carried out using PBMCs. Source of these receptors: a woman under 30 in good health and CMV-seronegative.

The chain couples TRBV5-1 to TRBJ2-1; 15 bases fit TRBD2. Germline V gene lookup returns CDR1 SGHRS and CDR2 YFSETQ. CDR3 length: 16 residues. The V and J ends lost 3 bases and 2 bases, in that order; junction bases with no gene match: 0. In DNA form, the CDR3 reads TGCGCCAGCAGCTGGACTAGCGGGAGGGCCTACAATGAGCAGTTCTTC. Its protein product is CASSWTSGRAYNEQFF.

This clone was counted between two and nine times. This chain uses TRBV5-1 with TRBJ1-5; D unresolved. The CDR3 sequence is 15 residues long. Trimming took 4 bases from V and 3 from J, leaving 14 bases between them. The germline CDR1 and CDR2 sequences are SGHRS and YFSETQ. CDR3 sequence reads: CASSLDPQANQPQHF. Written as DNA, the CDR3 is TGCGCCAGCAGCCTGGACCCGCAGGCCAATCAGCCCCAGCATTTT.

This clone showed up just once. The J gene is TRBJ2-5, the V gene TRBV5-1; D is perhaps TRBD2 (7 bases). Germline loops: CDR1 SGHRS, CDR2 YFSETQ. The CDR3 runs to 15 residues. Trimming cost V 1 base and J 2 bases, with 12 bases left between them. DNA for the CDR3: TGCGCCAGCAGCTTGCAAGGGGGGGGACAAGAGACCCAGTACTTC. Its translation is CASSLQGGGQETQYF.

The chain is built from TRBV5-1 and TRBJ2-5; possibly TRBD2 for D (6 bases). Germline V gives CDR1 SGHRS, CDR2 YFSETQ. Trimming removed 3 bases from V and 3 bases from J, with 18 bases in between. CDR3 length: 16 residues. The DNA of the CDR3 is TGCGCCAGCAGCTGGATAACGGGAGTGAGGGAAGAGACCCAGTACTTC. It translates to CASSWITGVREETQYF.

The chain is built from TRBV7-2 and TRBJ2-7; D perhaps matches TRBD2 (7 bases). Germline assignment: CDR1 SGHTA and CDR2 FQGNSA. The length of the CDR3 is 13 residues. The V end was cut by 1 base, the J end by 6 bases, with 10 bases between. For the CDR3, the DNA is TGTGCCAGCAGCTTAGATCGGGGGGCCGAGCAGTACTTC. Translated: CASSLDRGAEQYF.

The rearrangement uses TRBV14 and TRBJ2-7; no definite D call. The V gene's germline CDR1 is SGHDN and CDR2 FVKESK. Trimming pared 3 bases from V and 2 bases from J, leaving 11 bases between. There are 14 residues in the CDR3. CDR3 in amino acids: CASSQAEATYEQYF. The DNA for the CDR3 is TGTGCCAGCAGCCAGGCAGAAGCGACCTACGAGCAGTACTTC.

The genes are TRBV6-5 and TRBJ2-7; TRBD1 agrees at 7 bases. CDR1 is MNHEY and CDR2 is SVGAGI in the germline V gene. The CDR3 has 15 residues. The trim removed 5 bases at V and 2 bases at J, leaving 9 bases unmatched. CDR3 sequence: CASSARTGQTYEQYF. The CDR3 DNA is TGTGCCAGCAGTGCCCGGACAGGTCAAACCTACGAGCAGTACTTC.

V and J are TRBV5-6 and TRBJ1-5; 7 nucleotides align to TRBD1. The CDR3 is made up of 14 amino acids. The J segment lost 5 bases and the V segment lost 0 bases, leaving 2 bases of the junction unmatched. The germline V gene encodes CDR1 SGHDT and CDR2 YYEEEE. The CDR3 is CASSLDQGDQPQHF. The CDR3 nucleotides read TGTGCCAGCAGCTTGGACCAGGGGGATCAGCCCCAGCATTTT. Full variable domain (missing parts from reference TRBV5-6 and TRBJ1-5): DAGVTQSPTHLIKTRGQQVTLRCSPKSGHDTVSWYQQALGQGPQFIFQYYEEEERQRGNFPDRFSGHQFPNYSSELNVNALLLGDSALYLCASSLDQGDQPQHFGDGTRLSIL.

V and J are TRBV4-1 and TRBJ1-1, with a weak D call TRBD1 (5 bases). The germline gives CDR1 MGHRA, CDR2 YSYEKL. V lost 4 bases to trimming and J lost 1 base, with 16 bases between them. The CDR3 extends over 16 amino acids. DNA for the CDR3: TGCGCCAGCAGCCTTCTCCAGGGCCTAGGGAACACTGAAGCTTTCTTT. This sequence encodes CASSLLQGLGNTEAFF.

V is TRBV4-2 and J is TRBJ1-3; weak D call: TRBD1 (6 bases). The CDR3 spans 14 residues. Germline lookup yields CDR1 LGHNA and CDR2 YNFKEQ. V was trimmed by 7 bases and J by 1 base, leaving 11 bases between them. CDR3 bases: TGTGCCAGCAAACAACAGGGTTCTGGAAACACCATATATTTT. Its protein is CASKQQGSGNTIYF.

This chain connects TRBV19 to TRBJ2-6; maybe TRBD1 (5 bases). The CDR3 sequence is 15 residues long. Per germline, CDR1 LNHDA and CDR2 SQIVND (reference sequence). V shed 7 bases and J shed 2 bases, with 12 bases lying between them. CDR3: CASIAGKAGANVLTF. CDR3 nucleotides: TGTGCCAGTATTGCAGGGAAGGCTGGGGCCAACGTCCTGACTTTC.

This clone was found a few times. Other DNA sequences in the sample encode the same CDR3. J is TRBJ1-1 and V is TRBV29-1, with a tentative D call TRBD1 (5 bases). Trimming removed 4 bases from V and 3 bases from J, with 9 bases in between. Per germline, CDR1 SQVTM and CDR2 ANQGSEA. This CDR3 has 12 residues. The chain's CDR3 is CSVGGGDTEAFF. In DNA, the CDR3 is TGCAGCGTTGGGGGGGGTGACACTGAAGCTTTCTTT.

The chain couples TRBV5-1 to TRBJ2-1; 10 bases map to TRBD2. V trimming: 0 bases; J trimming: 0 bases; junction bases outside the gene matches: 3. The CDR3 is made up of 17 amino acids. Germline CDR1 SGHRS, CDR2 YFSETQ. CDR3 nucleotides: TGCGCCAGCAGCTTGGTACCTAGCGGGAGCTCCTACAATGAGCAGTTCTTC. This encodes CASSLVPSGSSYNEQFF. Full variable domain (outside the CDR3, taken from reference TRBV5-1 and TRBJ2-1): KAGVTQTPRYLIKTRGQQVTLSCSPISGHRSVSWYQQTPGQGLQFLFEYFSETQRNKGNFPGRFSGRQFSNSRSEMNVSTLELGDSALYLCASSLVPSGSSYNEQFFGPGTRLTVL.

This clone was counted between two and nine times. The chain has TRBV19 and TRBJ1-5, with unresolved D. Trimming cost V 3 bases and J 3 bases, with 12 bases left between them. Germline CDR1 LNHDA, CDR2 SQIVND (reference sequence). The CDR3 has 15 residues. DNA of the CDR3: TGTGCCAGTAGTATTGGCCCTCACAACAATCAGCCCCAGCATTTT. Translating it yields CASSIGPHNNQPQHF. Full variable domain (missing parts from reference TRBV19 and TRBJ1-5): DGGITQSPKYLFRKEGQNVTLSCEQNLNHDAMYWYRQDPGQGLRLIYYSQIVNDFQKGDIAEGYSVSREKKESFPLTVTSAQKNPTAFYLCASSIGPHNNQPQHFGDGTRLSIL.

This clone appeared once. The chain combines TRBV25-1 with TRBJ1-3; no reliable D call. From germline, CDR1 is MGHDK and CDR2 SYGVNS. This CDR3 contains 15 residues. Trimming shortened V by 5 bases and J by 0 bases, and 11 bases separated the two germline ends. The CDR3 DNA reads as TGTGCCAGCAGTTGGGCGGGAGGCTCTGGAAACACCATATATTTT. This gives the protein CASSWAGGSGNTIYF.

This CDR3 is CVATGGTYGYTF. DNA for the CDR3: TGCGTTGCCACAGGGGGAACCTATGGCTACACCTTC. V usage is TRBV29-1 and J usage is TRBJ1-2; 8 bases align to TRBD1. The CDR3 length is 12 residues. Germline V CDR1 and CDR2: SQVTM, ANQGSEA.

This clone was recorded once. This chain joins TRBV19 and TRBJ1-5; D might be TRBD1 (5 bases). There are 18 residues in the CDR3. Between the trimmed V and J ends, which lost 7 bases and 3 bases, there was a span of 25 bases. Germline assignment: CDR1 LNHDA and CDR2 SQIVND (reference sequence). The CDR3 region is CASTALPSFRGANQPQHF. The CDR3 DNA is TGTGCCAGTACCGCCCTCCCGTCCTTTAGGGGCGCCAATCAGCCCCAGCATTTT.

The V call is TRBV19, the J call TRBJ1-5, with a weak D call TRBD1 (6 bases). The CDR3 extends over 16 amino acids. Trimming took off 5 bases at V and 3 bases at J, with 17 bases between the two ends. CDR1 and CDR2 (germline): LNHDA, SQIVND (reference sequence). The CDR3 region has the DNA TGTGCCAGTAGTTCCCTCTCCCTGGGGGCCAATCAGCCCCAGCATTTT. The encoded protein is CASSSLSLGANQPQHF.

This chain links TRBV12-1 with TRBJ1-5. TRBV12-1 is annotated as a pseudogene. The CDR3 has 14 amino acids. The CDR3 sequence is CASSLEGSNQPQHF. The CDR3 DNA is TGTGCCAGCAGCCTAGAGGGTAGCAATCAGCCCCAGCATTTT.

This chain joins TRBV7-8 and TRBJ2-7; 9 bases agree with TRBD1. Per the germline V gene, CDR1 is SGHVS and CDR2 is FQNEAQ. This CDR3 has 16 residues. The V segment lost 5 bases and the J segment 2 bases; nucleotides outside the gene matches: 10. CDR3 sequence reads: CASSPAPGTGTYEQYF. As DNA, the CDR3 is TGTGCCAGCAGCCCGGCCCCGGGGACAGGGACCTACGAGCAGTACTTC. Looking up the rest from reference TRBV7-8 and TRBJ2-7 gives the full variable domain: GAGVSQSPRYKVAKRGQDVALRCDPISGHVSLFWYQQALGQGPEFLTYFQNEAQLDKSGLPSDRFFAERPEGSVSTLKIQRTQQEDSAVYLCASSPAPGTGTYEQYFGPGTRLTVT.

V usage is TRBV7-6 and J usage is TRBJ2-5, with TRBD2 matching over 7 bases. V lost 5 bases and J lost 5; bases outside the gene matches: 8. The CDR3 spans 14 residues. Germline lookup yields CDR1 SGHVS and CDR2 FNYEAQ. Here the CDR3 reads CASSGGVPGETQYF. The CDR3 DNA is TGTGCCAGCAGCGGGGGGGTGCCAGGGGAGACCCAGTACTTC.

This clone appeared a single time. V gene TRBV5-6 combines with J gene TRBJ1-2; unclear D gene. V gave up 5 bases and J gave up 2 bases, with 10 bases separating them. This CDR3 comprises 13 residues. CDR1 is SGHDT, CDR2 YYEEEE, per germline. The CDR3, as DNA: TGTGCCAGCAGGGGAGGGCAGAACTATGGCTACACCTTC. Its protein product is CASRGGQNYGYTF.

This clone appeared a few times. The chain employs TRBV6-5 and TRBJ1-4; the D is unclear. The germline CDR1 and CDR2 sequences are MNHEY and SVGAGI. The V end was cut by 0 bases, the J end by 2 bases, with 10 bases between. The length of the CDR3 is 16 residues. CDR3 amino acids: CASSYSSGRTNEKLFF. CDR3 DNA sequence: TGTGCCAGCAGTTACTCGTCCGGGAGGACTAATGAAAAACTGTTTTTT.

The chain recombines TRBV5-5 with TRBJ2-7, with D possibly TRBD2 on 6 matching bases. CDR3 length equals 16 residues. V lost 2 bases, J lost 8 bases, and 23 bases lay in between. CDR1 is SGHKS, CDR2 YYEKEE, per germline (reference sequence). The CDR3 region has the DNA TGTGCCAGCAGCTTTTTTGGTTTACGGGGGACTCCCAAGCAGTACTTC. Translation gives CASSFFGLRGTPKQYF.

V usage is TRBV6-1 and J usage is TRBJ1-3; D is unclear. Germline loops: CDR1 MNHNS, CDR2 SASEGT. The V end lost 1 base, the J end lost 4 bases, and 11 bases lay between the germline ends. The CDR3 spans 15 residues. The CDR3 here is CASSEGDGDGNTIYF. The CDR3 DNA sequence: TGTGCCAGCAGTGAAGGAGACGGAGACGGAAACACCATATATTTT.

This clone has a handful of counts. V usage is TRBV11-2 and J usage is TRBJ1-2; D possibly corresponds to TRBD1 (6 bases). Per the germline V gene, CDR1 is SGHAT and CDR2 is FQNNGV. V was cut by 1 base and J by 10 bases, with 13 bases left in between. This CDR3 comprises 13 residues. The DNA for the CDR3 is TGTGCCAGCAGCTTAGTCAGGGGAACGGACTACACCTTC. Translation gives CASSLVRGTDYTF.